The 30 T cell receptor beta chains listed next were all sequenced from one sample in a study of blood T cell repertoires in COVID-19. Sequencing was performed with immunoSEQ multiplex PCR; in TCRdb, only in-frame clones are kept and a portion is missing. The sample has some 370,000 clones; almost 90% are singletons. Sequencing used peripheral blood. The source of these receptors is a man in his late teens or twenties with active or convalescent COVID-19.

This chain uses TRBV3-1 (or the pseudogene TRBV3-2) with TRBJ1-2, with D perhaps TRBD1 (6 bases). V was cut by 5 bases and J by 6 bases, with 16 bases left in between. Germline assignment: CDR1 LGHDT and CDR2 YNNKEL (reference sequence). The CDR3 loop spans 14 amino acids. The CDR3 region has the DNA TGTGCCAGCAGCTATTTTGAGGGGGTTAATGGCTACACCTTC. Translating it yields CASSYFEGVNGYTF.

This clone was seen only once. This CDR3 reads CAWSVRRPSFF. The CDR3 coding sequence is TGTGCCTGGAGTGTACGGAGACCTTCGTTTTTT. This chain links TRBV30 with TRBJ1-4; no definite D call. Looked up from germline, CDR1 is GTSNPN and CDR2 is SVGIG (reference sequence). The CDR3 contains 11 residues. The germline V and J ends were trimmed by 0 bases and 16 bases, with 12 bases remaining between them. Full variable domain (missing parts from reference TRBV30 and TRBJ1-4): SQTIHQWPATLVQPVGSPLSLECTVEGTSNPNLYWYRQAAGRGLQLLFYSVGIGQISSEVPQNLSASRPQDRQFILSSKKLLLSDSGFYLCAWSVRRPSFFGSGTQLSVL.

The V call is TRBV4-3, the J call TRBJ1-1, with D hard to call. CDR3 size: 16 residues. Trimming took 0 bases from V and 0 from J, leaving 11 bases between them. The germline gives CDR1 LGHNA, CDR2 YSLEER. Here the CDR3 reads CASSQDPGSLNTEAFF. The CDR3 nucleotides read TGCGCCAGCAGCCAAGATCCAGGCTCACTGAACACTGAAGCTTTCTTT.

The chain combines TRBV2 with TRBJ2-7; D is possibly TRBD1 (6 bases). The CDR3 loop spans 14 amino acids. Trimming took off 6 bases at V and 2 bases at J, with 14 bases between the two ends. Germline values: CDR1 SNHLY, CDR2 FYNNEI. Written as DNA, the CDR3 is TGTGCCAGCAGCGATACAGGGTATCCCTACGAGCAGTACTTC. Protein product: CASSDTGYPYEQYF.

The rearrangement joins TRBV5-6 to TRBJ1-1; D gene unclear. Trimming removed 4 bases from V and 6 bases from J, with 19 bases in between. Germline V gene sequence: CDR1 SGHDT, CDR2 YYEEEE. There are 15 residues in the CDR3. The CDR3 protein is CASSNMRGVWAEAFF. Here the CDR3 DNA reads TGTGCCAGCAGCAACATGCGGGGAGTGTGGGCTGAAGCTTTCTTT. The full variable domain, its missing parts supplied by reference TRBV5-6 and TRBJ1-1, is DAGVTQSPTHLIKTRGQQVTLRCSPKSGHDTVSWYQQALGQGPQFIFQYYEEEERQRGNFPDRFSGHQFPNYSSELNVNALLLGDSALYLCASSNMRGVWAEAFFGQGTRLTVV.

The chain carries TRBV29-1 and TRBJ1-1; a weak D match, TRBD1 (5 bases). Germline V CDR1 and CDR2: SQVTM, ANQGSEA. CDR3 length equals 13 residues. Trimming stripped 2 bases from V and 1 base from J, with 8 bases between. Written as DNA, the CDR3 is TGCAGCGTTGAACAGGGTAAGAACACTGAAGCTTTCTTT. Translation gives CSVEQGKNTEAFF.

The rearrangement uses TRBV19 and TRBJ2-5, with 7 bases matching TRBD1. Unmatched junction bases numbered 7, after V lost 6 bases and J lost 0 bases. Germline values: CDR1 LNHDA, CDR2 SQIVND (reference sequence). There are 15 residues in the CDR3. The CDR3 DNA reads as TGTGCCAGTAGATGGACAGGAGCGTACCAAGAGACCCAGTACTTC. Translating gives CASRWTGAYQETQYF. Using reference TRBV19 and TRBJ2-5 for the parts outside the CDR3, the full variable domain is DGGITQSPKYLFRKEGQNVTLSCEQNLNHDAMYWYRQDPGQGLRLIYYSQIVNDFQKGDIAEGYSVSREKKESFPLTVTSAQKNPTAFYLCASRWTGAYQETQYFGPGTRLLVL.

V gene TRBV7-2 combines with J gene TRBJ2-1; 10 nucleotides align to TRBD1. V shed 0 bases and J 8 bases; nucleotides not matched to a gene: 19. The CDR3 contains 20 residues. In germline, CDR1 is SGHTA, CDR2 FQGNSA. Here the CDR3 reads CASSLARQGAILLSIYEQFF. DNA for the CDR3: TGTGCCAGCAGCTTAGCACGACAGGGGGCCATCCTCCTAAGTATCTATGAGCAGTTCTTC.

As regards this clone: At the DNA level, this CDR3 is encoded by other sequences in the same sample as well. The rearrangement links TRBV11-2 to TRBJ1-3, with a possible D match to TRBD1 (5 bases). Germline V lookup: CDR1 SGHAT, CDR2 FQNNGV. Trimming shortened V by 1 base and J by 4 bases, and 8 bases separated the two germline ends. The CDR3 is made up of 14 amino acids. The CDR3 DNA reads TGTGCCAGCAGCTTAGCAGGGTTGGGAAACACCATATATTTT. It is translated as CASSLAGLGNTIYF.

The chain carries TRBV7-3 and TRBJ2-3; TRBD2 aligns across 8 bases. V gave up 5 bases and J gave up 5 bases; unmatched junction bases: 6. CDR3 length: 14 residues. Per germline, CDR1 SGHTA and CDR2 FQGTGA. The CDR3 coding sequence is TGTGCCAGCAGCCCATCGCTAGCGGGAGATACGCAGTATTTT. Its translation: CASSPSLAGDTQYF.

This rearrangement joins TRBV7-2 to TRBJ1-2, with TRBD1 identical over 7 bases. CDR3 length: 14 residues. The V gene's germline CDR1 is SGHTA and CDR2 FQGNSA. With V trimmed by 6 bases and J by 5 bases, 9 bases remained unmatched. The CDR3 reads CASSPQGDRYGYTF. The DNA of the CDR3 is TGTGCCAGCAGTCCGCAGGGGGACAGATATGGCTACACCTTC.

A few counts support this clone. V usage is TRBV5-1 and J usage is TRBJ2-6, with D perhaps matching TRBD1 (6 bases). V was pared by 1 base and J by 0 bases, with 14 bases between. This CDR3 is 18 amino acids long. Germline V lookup: CDR1 SGHRS, CDR2 YFSETQ. The CDR3 bases are TGCGCCAGCAGCTTGCTCGTGACAGGTCTCTCTGGGGCCAACGTCCTGACTTTC. Amino acids: CASSLLVTGLSGANVLTF. Variable domain in full (rest from reference TRBV5-1 and TRBJ2-6): KAGVTQTPRYLIKTRGQQVTLSCSPISGHRSVSWYQQTPGQGLQFLFEYFSETQRNKGNFPGRFSGRQFSNSRSEMNVSTLELGDSALYLCASSLLVTGLSGANVLTFGAGSRLTVL.

This clone appeared a single time. The chain joins TRBV4-1 to TRBJ1-5; weak D call: TRBD1 (5 bases). Trimming pared 0 bases from V and 6 bases from J, leaving 12 bases between. CDR1 is MGHRA, CDR2 YSYEKL, per germline. This CDR3 is built from 15 residues. The CDR3 bases are TGCGCCAGCAGCCAAGAGGGCGGGGGGAGTCAGCCCCAGCATTTT. Encoded protein: CASSQEGGGSQPQHF.

The V call is TRBV7-2, the J call TRBJ2-5; TRBD2 agrees at 7 bases. The germline CDR1 and CDR2 sequences are SGHTA and FQGNSA. The junction had 4 bases not matched to a gene; V was cut back by 3 bases and J by 3 bases. The CDR3 totals 14 residues. Here the CDR3 reads CASSFGGGEETQYF. The DNA of the CDR3 is TGTGCCAGCAGCTTCGGCGGGGGAGAAGAGACCCAGTACTTC.

V is TRBV12-3 or TRBV12-4 and J is TRBJ1-2, with a tentative D call TRBD1 (6 bases). V shed 5 bases and J shed 4 bases, with 11 bases lying between them. There are 13 residues in the CDR3. This chain's CDR3 is CASSVGGSYGYTF. The CDR3 DNA is TGTGCCAGCAGTGTTGGGGGCTCCTATGGCTACACCTTC.

The chain links TRBV4-3 to TRBJ1-1; 9 nucleotides match TRBD1. V dropped 1 base and J dropped 2; count of bases not matched to a gene: 2. Germline-derived CDR1 and CDR2 are LGHNA and YSLEER. The CDR3 is 15 amino acids. The CDR3 bases are TGCGCCAGCAGCCAAGGGACAGGGGTCAACACTGAAGCTTTCTTT. Protein sequence: CASSQGTGVNTEAFF.

J is TRBJ1-5 and V is TRBV18; 7 nucleotides match TRBD1. The length of the CDR3 is 17 residues. Germline CDR1 and CDR2: KGHSH and LQKENI. The ends lost 3 bases at V and 7 bases at J; junction bases unmatched: 15. The CDR3 region is CASSPTLTTGKEQPQHF. The CDR3 DNA follows: TGTGCCAGCTCACCGACATTAACGACAGGGAAAGAACAGCCCCAGCATTTT.

The rearrangement links TRBV6-5 to TRBJ2-7; 7 positions match TRBD1. The V segment lost 6 bases and the J segment 2 bases; nucleotides outside the gene matches: 10. There are 15 residues in the CDR3. Germline-derived CDR1 and CDR2 are MNHEY and SVGAGI. CDR3 sequence reads: CASRRDRETTYEQYF. CDR3 coding DNA: TGTGCCAGCAGGCGAGACAGGGAGACCACCTACGAGCAGTACTTC.

The chain combines TRBV19 with TRBJ2-2; D may be TRBD1 (6 bases). Germline V gene data show CDR1 as LNHDA and CDR2 as SQIVND (reference sequence). V lost 7 bases to trimming and J lost 1 base, with 10 bases between them. CDR3 size: 14 residues. The CDR3 nucleotides are TGTGCCAGTACCTTGGGACAGAACACCGGGGAGCTGTTTTTT. The encoded protein is CASTLGQNTGELFF.

This chain links TRBV11-2 with TRBJ2-7; D remains ambiguous. Germline values: CDR1 SGHAT, CDR2 FQNNGV. This CDR3 is built from 12 residues. The CDR3, as DNA: TGTGCAGCTCGTGCCCCAAATTCTCAGCAGTACTTC. This encodes CAARAPNSQQYF.

The V gene is TRBV12-3 or TRBV12-4, the J gene TRBJ1-6, with 9 bases that match TRBD1. V trimming: 7 bases; J trimming: 7 bases; junction bases outside the gene matches: 2. The CDR3 runs 13 residues. The CDR3 reads CASNTGGNSPLHF. In nucleotides, the CDR3 is TGTGCCAGCAATACAGGGGGCAATTCACCCCTCCACTTT.

V and J are TRBV10-3 and TRBJ1-5; TRBD1 agrees at 8 bases. The ends lost 10 bases at V and 2 bases at J; junction bases unmatched: 4. Germline V lookup: CDR1 ENHRY, CDR2 SYGVKD. CDR3 length: 13 amino acids. DNA of the CDR3: TGTGCCACTCAGGGGGCCGGCAATCAGCCCCAGCATTTT. Translation gives CATQGAGNQPQHF.

J is TRBJ1-5 and V is TRBV5-6, with no clear D. The CDR3 spans 13 residues. Germline V gene lookup returns CDR1 SGHDT and CDR2 YYEEEE. Trimming stripped 4 bases from V and 7 bases from J, with 12 bases between. The CDR3 protein is CASSRDGSQPQHF. The CDR3 region has the DNA TGTGCCAGCAGCCGGGATGGAAGCCAGCCCCAGCATTTT.

This clone has only a few counts. The gene calls are TRBV24-1 and TRBJ1-4, with 8 positions matching TRBD1. Germline V gene sequence: CDR1 KGHDR, CDR2 SFDVKD. This CDR3 comprises 17 residues. V was clipped by 4 bases and J by 8 bases; unmatched bases: 14. The CDR3 loop reads CATSERDRGGVGEKLFF. In DNA form, the CDR3 reads TGTGCCACCAGTGAACGCGACAGGGGAGGGGTTGGCGAAAAACTGTTTTTT.

The chain has TRBV9 and TRBJ2-1; 9 positions match TRBD2. CDR1 is SGDLS and CDR2 is YYNGEE in the germline V gene. The V segment lost 0 bases and the J segment 2 bases; nucleotides outside the gene matches: 3. The CDR3 is made up of 16 amino acids. Written as DNA, the CDR3 is TGTGCCAGCAGCGTAGGTGGCGGGAGGGCCTACAATGAGCAGTTCTTC. Its protein product is CASSVGGGRAYNEQFF.

This sequence joins TRBV5-1 and TRBJ2-3, with D perhaps TRBD2 (5 bases). The ends were cut back, 7 bases at V and 0 bases at J, with 12 bases in the middle. This CDR3 comprises 14 residues. Germline lookup yields CDR1 SGHRS and CDR2 YFSETQ. CDR3 bases: TGCGCCAGCGAACCAGAGGGTAGCACAGATACGCAGTATTTT. It encodes CASEPEGSTDTQYF. Full variable domain (missing parts from reference TRBV5-1 and TRBJ2-3): KAGVTQTPRYLIKTRGQQVTLSCSPISGHRSVSWYQQTPGQGLQFLFEYFSETQRNKGNFPGRFSGRQFSNSRSEMNVSTLELGDSALYLCASEPEGSTDTQYFGPGTRLTVL.

J is TRBJ1-2 and V is TRBV27, with D possibly matching TRBD1 (5 bases). Between the trimmed V and J ends, which lost 8 bases and 3 bases, there was a span of 10 bases. The germline V gene encodes CDR1 MNHEY and CDR2 SMNVEV (reference sequence). This CDR3 comprises 12 residues. In DNA form, the CDR3 reads TGTGCCAGCGGCAGGGCAGACTATGGCTACACCTTC. The encoded protein is CASGRADYGYTF.

This chain uses TRBV11-2 with TRBJ2-1; D not certain. This CDR3 is built from 17 residues. V was cut by 1 base and J by 3 bases, with 16 bases left in between. CDR1 and CDR2 (germline): SGHAT, FQNNGV. CDR3 region: CASSLGSGNPYYNEQFF. DNA of the CDR3: TGTGCCAGCAGCTTAGGTTCGGGTAACCCTTACTACAATGAGCAGTTCTTC.

This chain connects TRBV19 to TRBJ2-5; 9 bases agree with TRBD2. The CDR3 covers 14 residues. Germline CDR1 is LNHDA and CDR2 is SQIVND (reference sequence). Unmatched junction bases numbered 2, after V lost 1 base and J lost 5 bases. The CDR3 spells CASSIGGRAETQYF. Here the CDR3 DNA reads TGTGCCAGTAGTATAGGCGGGAGGGCTGAGACCCAGTACTTC.

The rearrangement links TRBV9 to TRBJ1-5; D not resolved. The germline V gene has CDR1 SGDLS and CDR2 YYNGEE. There are 13 residues in the CDR3. V lost 7 bases and J 3 bases, leaving 11 bases between the germline ends. The CDR3 nucleotides are TGTGCCAGCTCTTCGGGGTACAATCAGCCCCAGCATTTT. Translating it yields CASSSGYNQPQHF.